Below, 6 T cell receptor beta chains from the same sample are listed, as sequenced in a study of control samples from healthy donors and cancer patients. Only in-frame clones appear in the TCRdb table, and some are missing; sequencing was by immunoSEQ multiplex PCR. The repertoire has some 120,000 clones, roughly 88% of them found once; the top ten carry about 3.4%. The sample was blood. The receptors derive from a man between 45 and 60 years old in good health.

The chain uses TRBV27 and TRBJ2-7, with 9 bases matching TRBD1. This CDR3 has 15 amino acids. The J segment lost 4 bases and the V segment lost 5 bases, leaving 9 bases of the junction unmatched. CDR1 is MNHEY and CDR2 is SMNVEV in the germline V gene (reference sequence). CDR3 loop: CASSRNDRGLYEQYF. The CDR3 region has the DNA TGTGCCAGCAGTCGCAACGACAGGGGGTTGTACGAGCAGTACTTC.

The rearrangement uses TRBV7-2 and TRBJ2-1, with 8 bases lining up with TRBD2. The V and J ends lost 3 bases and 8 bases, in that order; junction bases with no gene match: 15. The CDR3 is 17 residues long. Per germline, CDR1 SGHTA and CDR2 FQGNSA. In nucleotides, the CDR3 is TGTGCCAGCAGCTTTGAAGTATACGGGGGGGCCAGGGATGAGCAGTTCTTC. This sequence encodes CASSFEVYGGARDEQFF.

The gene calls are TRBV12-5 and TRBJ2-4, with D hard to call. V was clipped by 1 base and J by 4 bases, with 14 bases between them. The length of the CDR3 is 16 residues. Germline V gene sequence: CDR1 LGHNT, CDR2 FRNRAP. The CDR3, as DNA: TGTGCTAGTGGTTTGGGCTCTTCAAGGGTGAAAAACATTCAGTACTTC. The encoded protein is CASGLGSSRVKNIQYF.

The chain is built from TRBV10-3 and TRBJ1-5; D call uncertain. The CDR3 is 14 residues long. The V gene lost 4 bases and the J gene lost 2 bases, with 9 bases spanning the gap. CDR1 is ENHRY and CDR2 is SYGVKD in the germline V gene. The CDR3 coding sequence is TGTGCCATCAGTGGGGCTGGGGGCAATCAGCCCCAGCATTTT. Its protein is CAISGAGGNQPQHF.

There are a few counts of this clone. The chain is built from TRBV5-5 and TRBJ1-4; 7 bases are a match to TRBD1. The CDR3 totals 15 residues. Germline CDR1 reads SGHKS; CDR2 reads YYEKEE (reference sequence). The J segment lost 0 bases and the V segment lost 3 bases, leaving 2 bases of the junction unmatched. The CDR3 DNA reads TGTGCCAGCAGCTCCGGGACAGCAACTAATGAAAAACTGTTTTTT. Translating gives CASSSGTATNEKLFF.

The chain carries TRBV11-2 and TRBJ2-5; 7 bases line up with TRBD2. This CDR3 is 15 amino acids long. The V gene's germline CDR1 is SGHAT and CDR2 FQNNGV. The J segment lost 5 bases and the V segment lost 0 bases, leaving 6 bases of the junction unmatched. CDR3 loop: CASSLDGRVGETQYF. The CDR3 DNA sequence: TGTGCCAGCAGCTTAGATGGGAGGGTTGGGGAGACCCAGTACTTC.